This TCR beta chain was found in a study of shared clonotypes between healthy human individuals. CD45RO-negative, CCR7-positively selected cells formed the naive CD8 fraction, excluding terminally differentiated effector memory CD45RA+ cells. The ends were cut back, 5 bases at V and 8 bases at J, with 13 bases in the middle. The CDR3 spans 13 residues. The germline V gene encodes CDR1 SEHNR and CDR2 FQNEAQ (reference sequence). Per the study methods: Quality scores were absent from the junction-only immunoSEQ sequences, so filtering differed. Assay: immunoSEQ multiplex PCR; the TCRdb copy retains only in-frame clones and omits some. That table supplies the V and J calls and clone size; D and trimming were determined from the DNA. The table shows about 820,000 clones, with around 93% occurring only once.

The chain uses TRBV7-9 and TRBJ2-1; D is perhaps TRBD1 (5 bases). Sample: naive CD8+ T cells sorted from blood. This receptor was obtained from a man younger than 45 in good health. CDR3 nucleotide sequence: TGTGCCAGCAGCACGCACCAGGGATATGAGCAGTTCTTC. Its translation: CASSTHQGYEQFF.